Below, 15 T cell receptor beta chains from the same sample are listed, as sequenced in a study of blood T cell repertoires in COVID-19. Clones were read by immunoSEQ multiplex PCR, and TCRdb kept only the in-frame ones, dropping some. This sample carries over 35,000 clones, just under 85% of them seen once, and the ten largest clones take 14%. What was sequenced was peripheral blood. The receptors stem from a human donor in a cohort sampled during active COVID-19.

The J gene is TRBJ2-7, the V gene TRBV5-6; TRBD2 might be the D (6 bases). Germline V gene lookup returns CDR1 SGHDT and CDR2 YYEEEE. V shed 1 base and J shed 5 bases, with 13 bases lying between them. This CDR3 contains 14 residues. This CDR3 reads CASSLISGRNEQYF. In DNA, the CDR3 is TGTGCCAGCAGCTTGATCTCAGGGAGGAACGAGCAGTACTTC.

V and J are TRBV7-2 and TRBJ1-5; perhaps TRBD1 as D (6 bases). The CDR3 contains 15 residues. The V and J ends lost 5 bases and 0 bases respectively, with 11 bases between them. Germline CDR1 SGHTA, CDR2 FQGNSA. This CDR3 is CASSTDSYSNQPQHF. DNA for the CDR3: TGTGCCAGCAGCACGGACAGTTATAGCAATCAGCCCCAGCATTTT.

This chain uses TRBV20-1 with TRBJ1-2; tentatively, D is TRBD1 (6 bases). Per the germline V gene, CDR1 is DFQATT and CDR2 is SNEGSKA (reference sequence). The CDR3 sequence is 11 residues long. The ends were cut back, 4 bases at V and 3 bases at J, with 6 bases in the middle. CDR3 region: CSATGDYGYTF. Written as DNA, the CDR3 is TGCAGTGCTACAGGGGACTATGGCTACACCTTC.

The rearrangement uses TRBV4-2 and TRBJ2-7; 9 bases match TRBD2. The V gene end was trimmed by 7 bases and the J gene end by 5 bases; junction bases not matched to a gene: 12. Germline V gene lookup returns CDR1 LGHNA and CDR2 YNFKEQ. This CDR3 is built from 15 residues. CDR3 DNA sequence: TGTGCCAGCACCTCAGGGACTAGCTCTTTCCACGAGCAGTACTTC. It yields the protein CASTSGTSSFHEQYF.

The chain couples TRBV7-8 to TRBJ2-7; 9 nucleotides line up with TRBD2. V dropped 3 bases and J dropped 4; count of bases not matched to a gene: 10. Germline V gene data show CDR1 as SGHVS and CDR2 as FQNEAQ. The CDR3 loop spans 16 amino acids. The CDR3 spells CASSFRGLAGRYEQYF. The CDR3 region has the DNA TGTGCCAGCAGCTTCCGGGGGCTAGCGGGGAGGTACGAGCAGTACTTC.

The gene calls are TRBV14 and TRBJ1-1; D not certain. The CDR3 length is 13 residues. The germline V gene has CDR1 SGHDN and CDR2 FVKESK. V was pared by 1 base and J by 0 bases, with 3 bases between. The CDR3, as DNA: TGTGCCAGCAGCCAAGCGTTGAACACTGAAGCTTTCTTT. It translates to CASSQALNTEAFF.

The chain joins TRBV15 to TRBJ2-7; perhaps TRBD1 as D (6 bases). The germline V gene encodes CDR1 LNHNV and CDR2 YYDKDF (reference sequence). The V end lost 0 bases, the J end lost 1 base, and 13 bases lay between the germline ends. The CDR3 length is 16 residues. Here the CDR3 DNA reads TGTGCCACCAGCAGAGATTACAGGGATCTGTCCTACGAGCAGTACTTC. It encodes CATSRDYRDLSYEQYF.

The J gene is TRBJ1-3, the V gene TRBV6-5; D ambiguous. Germline CDR1 MNHEY, CDR2 SVGAGI. This CDR3 spans 14 amino acids. V lost 0 bases and J lost 4, with 7 bases in between. In DNA, the CDR3 is TGTGCCAGCAGTTACTCGTCACAGGGAAACACCATATATTTT. Residues: CASSYSSQGNTIYF.

The chain is built from TRBV7-9 and TRBJ1-6; 7 bases align to TRBD1. The ends lost 4 bases at V and 7 bases at J; junction bases unmatched: 4. Germline V gene sequence: CDR1 SEHNR, CDR2 FQNEAQ (reference sequence). The CDR3 totals 14 residues. CDR3 residues: CASSSGTANSPLHF. The CDR3 DNA reads TGTGCCAGCAGCTCCGGGACAGCCAATTCACCCCTCCACTTT.

The chain joins TRBV6-5 to TRBJ1-2, with 7 bases matching TRBD1. The CDR3 loop spans 14 amino acids. From germline, CDR1 is MNHEY and CDR2 SVGAGI. With 0 bases clipped from V and 4 bases from J, the junction kept 2 bases outside the gene matches. CDR3 in DNA: TGTGCCAGCAGTTACTCACAGGGGAGCTATGGCTACACCTTC. It codes for CASSYSQGSYGYTF.

This chain joins TRBV10-3 and TRBJ1-6; D is possibly TRBD1 (5 bases). The CDR3 is made up of 14 amino acids. The V gene's germline CDR1 is ENHRY and CDR2 SYGVKD. V gave up 4 bases and J gave up 8 bases, with 12 bases separating them. The CDR3 protein is CAISARVSDSPLHF. In DNA form, the CDR3 reads TGTGCCATCAGTGCCAGGGTTTCGGATTCACCCCTCCACTTT.

The chain has TRBV5-5 and TRBJ2-7; TRBD1 agrees at 8 bases. CDR3 length: 15 amino acids. The V gene end was trimmed by 3 bases and the J gene end by 4 bases; junction bases not matched to a gene: 9. Germline assignment: CDR1 SGHKS and CDR2 YYEKEE (reference sequence). The CDR3 nucleotides are TGTGCCAGCAGCTCCAACCGACAGGGGAGGTACGAGCAGTACTTC. This codes for CASSSNRQGRYEQYF.

The chain is built from TRBV18 and TRBJ1-3; no reliable D call. CDR1 is KGHSH and CDR2 is LQKENI in the germline V gene. Trimming left V 0 bases short and J 3 bases short, with 6 bases between. The CDR3 is made up of 14 amino acids. The CDR3 loop reads CASSPPRVGNTIYF. The CDR3 DNA reads TGTGCCAGCTCACCACCGAGGGTTGGAAACACCATATATTTT.

V and J are TRBV5-4 and TRBJ2-7; 7 bases align to TRBD1. Trimming took 5 bases from V and 2 from J; bases not matched to a gene: 4. Germline values: CDR1 SGHNT, CDR2 YYREEE (reference sequence). The CDR3 runs to 13 residues. The CDR3 DNA reads as TGTGCCAGCAGGAGGGACAGCACCTACGAGCAGTACTTC. Its protein is CASRRDSTYEQYF.

In this sample, this clone turned up once. This chain joins TRBV27 and TRBJ1-1, with a weak D call TRBD1 (5 bases). V lost 4 bases and J lost 1, with 10 bases in between. This CDR3 comprises 14 residues. Germline-derived CDR1 and CDR2 are MNHEY and SMNVEV (reference sequence). DNA of the CDR3: TGTGCCAGCAGTTCTAAGACAGCGAACACTGAAGCTTTCTTT. Its translation is CASSSKTANTEAFF.